This is a list of T cell receptor beta chains from one sample in a study of T cell repertoires in cytomegalovirus infection. These receptors' antigens are unknown. MiXCR, run by TCRdb on the reads, gives a single entry per CDR3 protein. This sample has about 890,000 distinct CDR3 sequences, with roughly 30% found just once. Sequencing was performed on cultured CD8+ T cells from PBMCs, taken from culture after CMV antigen stimulation. The receptors shown here come from a human donor in good health (CMV status not recorded). Some clones in this sample may be carry-over from other donors' samples. CDR3s include the opening cysteine and the closing phenylalanine or tryptophan. A D gene is named only where the DNA matches it firmly. Clone size is not always given. Where it is, it says once, few, many or a class for expanded clones.

abundance	d_gene	v_gene	j_gene	len	CDR3nt	CDR3aa
NA	NA	TRBV10-3	TRBJ2-5	13	TGTGCCATCAGTGAGGGTCGGAAAGAGACCCAGTACTTC	CAISEGRKETQYF
NA	NA	TRBV11-2	TRBJ2-2	15	TGTGCCAGCAGCTTAGATGCCCTGTCGTCCGGGGAGCTGTTTTTT	CASSLDALSSGELFF
many	NA	TRBV7-2	TRBJ2-5	16	TGTGCCAGCAGCTCGCCGGGACTCCCGATCGTGGAGACCCAGTACTTC	CASSSPGLPIVETQYF
NA	NA	TRBV12-3/TRBV12-4	TRBJ2-2	18	TGTGCCAGCAGTTCCTCCCCGACACCACAGGGTAACACCGGGGAGCTGTTTTTT	CASSSSPTPQGNTGELFF
NA	NA	TRBV27	TRBJ2-7	17	TGTGCCAGCAGTAACTCTAACGCGGGTCCGATTTCCTACGAGCAGTACTTC	CASSNSNAGPISYEQYF
many	NA	TRBV12-3/TRBV12-4	TRBJ2-3	13	TGTGCCAGCAAAGGGAGGCGCACAGATACGCAGTATTTT	CASKGRRTDTQYF
few	TRBD1	TRBV12-3/TRBV12-4	TRBJ2-7	14	TGTGCCAGCAGTTTTTCGGGACAGTCCTACGAGCAGTACTTC	CASSFSGQSYEQYF
NA	NA	TRBV27	TRBJ2-1	16	TGTGCCAGCAGTTTAATCCATCCCACCACTTACAATGAGCAGTTCTTC	CASSLIHPTTYNEQFF
few	NA	TRBV19	TRBJ2-1	13	TGTGCCAGTAGTATAGGGGGGGAGGCCCAGCAGTTCTTC	CASSIGGEAQQFF
many	NA	TRBV7-6	TRBJ2-2	15	TGTGCCAGCAGAACGTCGGGACAAAACACCGGGGAGCTGTTTTTT	CASRTSGQNTGELFF
few	NA	TRBV6-6	TRBJ1-5	17	TGTGCCAGCAGTTACTCGGGGGTTGGGAGGAGCAATCAGCCCCAGCATTTT	CASSYSGVGRSNQPQHF
NA	NA	TRBV6-2/TRBV6-3	TRBJ2-1	13	TGTGCCAGCACGGACGTCTCCTACAATGAGCAGTTCTTC	CASTDVSYNEQFF
few	NA	TRBV2	TRBJ1-2	11	TGTGCCAGCAGTGAAGGGTTCGGCTACACCTTC	CASSEGFGYTF
few	NA	TRBV4-1	TRBJ1-5	15	TGCGCCAGCAGCCAGCATCTCACAGGAAATCAGCCCCAGCATTTT	CASSQHLTGNQPQHF
NA	NA	TRBV6-4	TRBJ2-1	14	TGTGCCAGCAGTGACAGGGCATCCTACAATGAGCAGTTCTTC	CASSDRASYNEQFF
once	NA	TRBV27	TRBJ2-7	13	TGTGCCAGCAGTCCCCAGGTAGTTAACGAGCAGTACTTC	CASSPQVVNEQYF
few	NA	TRBV6-2/TRBV6-3	TRBJ1-1	12	TGTGCCAGCAGTTACCCGACCCCTGAAGCTTTCTTT	CASSYPTPEAFF
many	NA	TRBV7-8	TRBJ1-5	19	TGTGCCAGCAGCGCCCCACGGACCGAAGTCATGATTGGCAATCAGCCCCAGCATTTT	CASSAPRTEVMIGNQPQHF
NA	NA	TRBV4-1	TRBJ1-2	14	TGCGCCAGCAGCCAAACCGGGACACATCATGGCTACACCTTC	CASSQTGTHHGYTF
many	NA	TRBV7-2	TRBJ1-1	12	TGTGCCAGCAGCGAGGGGGAGACTGAAGCTTTCTTT	CASSEGETEAFF